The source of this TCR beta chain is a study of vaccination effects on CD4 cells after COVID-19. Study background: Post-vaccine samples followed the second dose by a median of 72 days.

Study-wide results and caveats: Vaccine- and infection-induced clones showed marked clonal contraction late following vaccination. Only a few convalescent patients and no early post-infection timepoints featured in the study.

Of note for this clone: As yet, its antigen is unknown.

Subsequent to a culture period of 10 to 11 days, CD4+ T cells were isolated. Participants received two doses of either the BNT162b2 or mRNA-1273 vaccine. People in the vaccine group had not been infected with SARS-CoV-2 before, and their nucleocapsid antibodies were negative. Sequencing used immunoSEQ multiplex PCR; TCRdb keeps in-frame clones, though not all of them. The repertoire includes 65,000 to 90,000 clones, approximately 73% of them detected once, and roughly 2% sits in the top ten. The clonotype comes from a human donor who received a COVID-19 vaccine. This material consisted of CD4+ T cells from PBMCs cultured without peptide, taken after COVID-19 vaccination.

CDR3 DNA sequence: TGCGCCAGCAGGGAGGGGACATCAGTAACTGAAGCTTTCTTT. It specifies CASREGTSVTEAFF. The rearrangement joins TRBV10-2 to TRBJ1-1; D possibly corresponds to TRBD1 (6 bases). V dropped 6 bases and J dropped 5 bases, with 16 bases sitting between them. The CDR3 sequence is 14 residues long. CDR1 is WSHSY, CDR2 SAAADI, per germline.